The 29 T cell receptor beta chains reported below all come from one sample, sequenced in a study of cytomegalovirus exposure and HLA in healthy donors. The PCR contained 60 Vbeta and 13 Jbeta primers. Some clones are missing from TCRdb's copy, which holds only in-frame ones; the method was immunoSEQ multiplex PCR. The table has 200,000 to 250,000 clones, roughly 87% seen once; the top ten hold 5% to 6.5%. The material sequenced was PBMCs. These receptors all stem from a woman between 40 and 50 years old in good health and CMV-seropositive.

With regard to this clone: With a much larger clone just one base away, this may be a read error. The chain couples TRBV5-6 to TRBJ1-6; D uncertain. This CDR3 has 15 residues. Germline V gene sequence: CDR1 SGHDT, CDR2 YYEEEE. Trimming took off 0 bases at V and 7 bases at J, with 11 bases between the two ends. The CDR3 is CASSLAGQVNSPLHF. The DNA of the CDR3 is TGTGCCAGCAGCTTGGCTGGGCAGGTCAATTCACCCCTCCACTTT. The whole variable domain, remainder taken from reference TRBV5-6 and TRBJ1-6, is DAGVTQSPTHLIKTRGQQVTLRCSPKSGHDTVSWYQQALGQGPQFIFQYYEEEERQRGNFPDRFSGHQFPNYSSELNVNALLLGDSALYLCASSLAGQVNSPLHFGNGTRLTVT.

The gene calls are TRBV19 and TRBJ1-5; D unclear. The CDR3 has 15 amino acids. CDR1 is LNHDA and CDR2 is SQIVND in the germline V gene (reference sequence). V was clipped by 5 bases and J by 0 bases, with 11 bases between them. CDR3 amino acids: CASSAAYYSNQPQHF. DNA for the CDR3: TGTGCCAGTAGTGCGGCCTATTATAGCAATCAGCCCCAGCATTTT.

V is TRBV18 and J is TRBJ1-1; TRBD1 aligns across 11 bases. Per germline, CDR1 KGHSH and CDR2 LQKENI. This CDR3 spans 18 amino acids. After removal of 0 bases from V and 4 bases from J, the junction contained 10 bases not matched to a gene. CDR3 bases: TGTGCCAGCTCACCACCGGGACAGGGGGGATTTTTTGGCACTGAAGCTTTCTTT. This sequence encodes CASSPPGQGGFFGTEAFF.

A single count supports this clone. The genes are TRBV7-2 and TRBJ1-5, with 8 positions matching TRBD1. Germline assignment: CDR1 SGHTA and CDR2 FQGNSA. CDR3 length: 15 amino acids. The ends lost 6 bases at V and 4 bases at J; junction bases unmatched: 8. The chain's CDR3 is CASRESGTGNQPQHF. In DNA form, the CDR3 reads TGTGCCAGCAGGGAATCCGGGACAGGTAATCAGCCCCAGCATTTT.

The rearrangement uses TRBV19 and TRBJ1-5; perhaps TRBD1 as D (5 bases). V shed 6 bases and J shed 1 base, with 10 bases lying between them. CDR1 is LNHDA, CDR2 SQIVND, per germline (reference sequence). CDR3 length: 14 amino acids. The CDR3 reads CASSRGDSNQPQHF. The CDR3, as DNA: TGTGCCAGTAGCCGGGGGGACAGCAATCAGCCCCAGCATTTT. Drawing the rest from reference TRBV19 and TRBJ1-5, the complete variable domain is DGGITQSPKYLFRKEGQNVTLSCEQNLNHDAMYWYRQDPGQGLRLIYYSQIVNDFQKGDIAEGYSVSREKKESFPLTVTSAQKNPTAFYLCASSRGDSNQPQHFGDGTRLSIL.

This clone was seen more than once but under ten times. The V and J genes are TRBV19 and TRBJ1-1, with a weak D call TRBD1 (5 bases). The length of the CDR3 is 13 residues. From germline, CDR1 is LNHDA and CDR2 SQIVND (reference sequence). Trimming shortened V by 7 bases and J by 10 bases, and 19 bases separated the two germline ends. CDR3 DNA sequence: TGTGCCAGTAACTTGGGTCAGGGCCGGTTAGCTTTCTTT. The encoded protein is CASNLGQGRLAFF.

This chain joins TRBV19 and TRBJ1-5, with 10 bases lining up with TRBD1. With 8 bases clipped from V and 8 bases from J, the junction kept 12 bases outside the gene matches. Germline V CDR1 and CDR2: LNHDA, SQIVND (reference sequence). The CDR3 extends over 15 amino acids. CDR3 in DNA: TGTGCCAGTCGACCGATTTCGGACAGGGGGGAGCCCCAGCATTTT. Its protein is CASRPISDRGEPQHF. The full variable domain, rest sourced from reference TRBV19 and TRBJ1-5, is DGGITQSPKYLFRKEGQNVTLSCEQNLNHDAMYWYRQDPGQGLRLIYYSQIVNDFQKGDIAEGYSVSREKKESFPLTVTSAQKNPTAFYLCASRPISDRGEPQHFGDGTRLSIL.

This sequence joins TRBV5-1 and TRBJ2-2, with 9 bases that match TRBD1. This CDR3 has 16 amino acids. Germline CDR1 SGHRS, CDR2 YFSETQ. The trim removed 0 bases at V and 7 bases at J, leaving 7 bases unmatched. CDR3 region: CASSLAGQGVVGELFF. DNA of the CDR3: TGCGCCAGCAGCTTGGCGGGACAGGGAGTCGTCGGGGAGCTGTTTTTT.

The chain recombines TRBV10-2 with TRBJ2-4; possible D gene TRBD1, 5 bases. The germline CDR1 and CDR2 sequences are WSHSY and SAAADI. V was cut by 7 bases and J by 5 bases, with 21 bases left in between. The CDR3 spans 16 residues. The CDR3 sequence: CASNPVRGGGENIQYF. DNA of the CDR3: TGCGCCAGCAATCCAGTTAGGGGCGGTGGGGAAAACATTCAGTACTTC.

As DNA, the CDR3 is TGCGCCAGCAGCCAATACTGGGGGGACCGGGCCGGGCCTGCAACTAATGAAAAACTGTTTTTT. It encodes CASSQYWGDRAGPATNEKLFF. The chain carries TRBV4-1 and TRBJ1-4, with D possibly TRBD1 on 5 matching bases. Germline CDR1 MGHRA, CDR2 YSYEKL. The CDR3 runs to 21 residues. V was pared by 2 bases and J by 0 bases, with 25 bases between.

The gene calls are TRBV30 and TRBJ1-1, with D perhaps matching TRBD1 (5 bases). Trimming shortened V by 5 bases and J by 4 bases, and 11 bases separated the two germline ends. CDR1 is GTSNPN, CDR2 SVGIG, per germline (reference sequence). The CDR3 is made up of 12 amino acids. CDR3 sequence reads: CAWAGGVTEAFF. The DNA of the CDR3 is TGTGCCTGGGCGGGGGGGGTCACTGAAGCTTTCTTT.

J is TRBJ2-3 and V is TRBV7-6; 7 bases line up with TRBD2. The CDR3 consists of 18 residues. Unmatched junction bases numbered 13, after V lost 1 base and J lost 3 bases. Per germline, CDR1 SGHVS and CDR2 FNYEAQ. CDR3 loop: CASSLDRVGTKVTDTQYF. Here the CDR3 DNA reads TGTGCCAGCAGCTTAGATCGGGTCGGGACTAAGGTTACAGATACGCAGTATTTT.

This chain uses TRBV7-2 with TRBJ2-7; the match to TRBD2 covers 7 bases. CDR1 and CDR2 from the germline V gene are SGHTA and FQGNSA. Losses at the gene ends were 5 bases for V and 1 base for J; bases not matched to a gene: 5. The length of the CDR3 is 14 residues. CDR3: CASSRTGGSYEQYF. For the CDR3, the DNA is TGTGCCAGCAGCCGGACGGGAGGTTCCTACGAGCAGTACTTC.

The genes are TRBV18 and TRBJ2-5, with 7 positions matching TRBD1. This CDR3 is 15 amino acids long. Trimming took 3 bases from V and 5 from J; bases not matched to a gene: 9. CDR1 KGHSH and CDR2 LQKENI come from the germline V gene. The DNA of the CDR3 is TGTGCCAGCTCACCCGCCGGACAGGAGACGGAGACCCAGTACTTC. This codes for CASSPAGQETETQYF.

The chain couples TRBV10-3 to TRBJ1-2; D is unclear. CDR1 and CDR2 from the germline V gene are ENHRY and SYGVKD. This CDR3 has 14 residues. V gave up 3 bases and J gave up 1 base, with 9 bases separating them. The CDR3 sequence is CAISDRGFNYGYTF. CDR3 bases: TGTGCCATCAGTGACCGAGGATTTAACTATGGCTACACCTTC.

The genes are TRBV6-5 and TRBJ1-1; perhaps TRBD1 as D (5 bases). The germline CDR1 and CDR2 sequences are MNHEY and SVGAGI. The V end was cut by 6 bases, the J end by 3 bases, with 11 bases between. This CDR3 has 13 amino acids. The CDR3 loop is CASSPGLDTEAFF. DNA of the CDR3: TGTGCCAGCAGCCCAGGGTTGGACACTGAAGCTTTCTTT.

The chain links TRBV29-1 to TRBJ2-1; 8 bases line up with TRBD1. V gave up 5 bases and J gave up 3 bases; unmatched junction bases: 3. Germline V gene data show CDR1 as SQVTM and CDR2 as ANQGSEA. CDR3 size: 13 residues. Written as DNA, the CDR3 is TGCAGCGTTAGGGGACAGGACTACAATGAGCAGTTCTTC. Protein: CSVRGQDYNEQFF.

This chain joins TRBV30 and TRBJ2-5; D may be TRBD2 (5 bases). CDR3 length: 15 residues. Germline V gene lookup returns CDR1 GTSNPN and CDR2 SVGIG (reference sequence). The V gene lost 5 bases and the J gene lost 5 bases, with 21 bases spanning the gap. CDR3 DNA: TGTGCCTGGGCCCACGGACTTCTAAGTGGGGAGACCCAGTACTTC. Its translation: CAWAHGLLSGETQYF.

The chain couples TRBV6-5 to TRBJ2-7; D may be TRBD1 (6 bases). There are 11 residues in the CDR3. V was shortened by 8 bases and J by 2 bases, with 7 bases between the two germline ends. Looked up from germline, CDR1 is MNHEY and CDR2 is SVGAGI. The CDR3 DNA follows: TGTGCCAGCGGACAGACCTACGAGCAGTACTTC. Translation: CASGQTYEQYF.

This chain uses TRBV5-8 with TRBJ1-4; 7 bases map to TRBD1. With 4 bases clipped from V and 2 bases from J, the junction kept 5 bases outside the gene matches. In germline, CDR1 is SGHTS, CDR2 YDEGEE. The CDR3 covers 15 residues. CDR3: CASSAQGQTNEKLFF. CDR3 DNA: TGTGCCAGCAGCGCCCAGGGACAGACTAATGAAAAACTGTTTTTT.

In its sample, this clone was seen a few times. The chain is built from TRBV15 and TRBJ2-5; possible D gene TRBD2, 5 bases. Deletions cut 5 bases from V and 5 bases from J, with 15 bases between. Germline CDR1 LNHNV, CDR2 YYDKDF (reference sequence). The CDR3 extends over 14 amino acids. The CDR3: CATSQDGVGETQYF. The CDR3 DNA is TGTGCCACCAGCCAGGACGGGGTGGGGGAGACCCAGTACTTC. Combining the CDR3 with reference TRBV15 and TRBJ2-5 gives the whole variable domain DAMVIQNPRYQVTQFGKPVTLSCSQTLNHNVMYWYQQKSSQAPKLLFHYYDKDFNNEADTPDNFQSRRPNTSFCFLDIRSPGLGDTAMYLCATSQDGVGETQYFGPGTRLLVL.

V gene TRBV7-2 combines with J gene TRBJ2-7, with D possibly being TRBD2 (7 bases). Trimming removed 7 bases from V and 7 bases from J, with 17 bases in between. This CDR3 is built from 13 residues. The germline gives CDR1 SGHTA, CDR2 FQGNSA. For the CDR3, the DNA is TGTGCCAGCACCTGGGGGGGCAGGAGGGAGCAGTACTTC. It is translated as CASTWGGRREQYF.

The chain couples TRBV4-2 to TRBJ2-2; 10 bases agree with TRBD2. The V gene end was trimmed by 1 base and the J gene end by 1 base; junction bases not matched to a gene: 6. Germline CDR1 is LGHNA and CDR2 is YNFKEQ. This CDR3 contains 18 residues. CDR3 amino acids: CASSQALGTSVNTGELFF. The DNA of the CDR3 is TGTGCCAGCAGCCAAGCCTTAGGGACTAGCGTGAACACCGGGGAGCTGTTTTTT.

In this sample, this clone turned up a few times. The chain joins TRBV18 to TRBJ1-3; 9 nucleotides agree with TRBD1. The J segment lost 3 bases and the V segment lost 3 bases, leaving 6 bases of the junction unmatched. The CDR3 has 16 amino acids. Germline V gives CDR1 KGHSH, CDR2 LQKENI. This CDR3 is CASSPPGTGLGNTIYF. CDR3 DNA: TGTGCCAGCTCACCCCCCGGGACAGGGCTTGGAAACACCATATATTTT.

The genes are TRBV30 and TRBJ1-1; TRBD1 is a possible D gene (5 bases). V was pared by 2 bases and J by 8 bases, with 9 bases between. This CDR3 is built from 11 residues. Germline V CDR1 and CDR2: GTSNPN, SVGIG (reference sequence). The CDR3 loop reads CAWSNGQEAFF. CDR3 nucleotide sequence: TGTGCCTGGAGTAACGGACAAGAAGCTTTCTTT.

The chain carries TRBV6-6 and TRBJ1-1; 8 bases match TRBD1. The CDR3 has 15 amino acids. With V trimmed by 6 bases and J by 4 bases, 10 bases remained unmatched. Germline V gene sequence: CDR1 MNHNY, CDR2 SVGAGI (reference sequence). The CDR3 reads CASRSRQGSGTEAFF. The CDR3 DNA reads as TGTGCCAGCAGGTCACGACAGGGGTCGGGCACTGAAGCTTTCTTT.

About this clone: Given a much more abundant clone one base away, this may be a read error. The J gene is TRBJ1-1, the V gene TRBV5-8; no reliable D call. CDR3 length: 13 amino acids. V shed 0 bases and J shed 1 base, with 4 bases lying between them. CDR1 is SGHTS, CDR2 YDEGEE, per germline. CDR3 DNA sequence: TGTGCCAGCAGCTTGGACAGGAACACTGAAGCTTTCTTT. Residues: CASSLDRNTEAFF.

The chain is built from TRBV6-1 and TRBJ1-2; D is unclear. CDR1 is MNHNS and CDR2 is SASEGT in the germline V gene. This CDR3 spans 14 amino acids. With 5 bases removed from V and 8 bases from J, the gap between germline ends came to 18 bases. CDR3 region: CASSPAGPTGGYTF. CDR3 nucleotide sequence: TGTGCCAGCAGTCCGGCGGGCCCCACGGGGGGCTACACCTTC.

This chain uses TRBV25-1 with TRBJ1-4; 8 bases are shared with TRBD1. V gave up 4 bases and J gave up 5 bases; unmatched junction bases: 6. The CDR3 runs 15 residues. Germline V lookup: CDR1 MGHDK, CDR2 SYGVNS. CDR3 nucleotides: TGTGCCAGCAGTGGCAGACAGGGGATAAATGAAAAACTGTTTTTT. This encodes CASSGRQGINEKLFF.